Following are 10 T cell receptor beta chains from one sample sequenced in a study of CD8 T cells in ankylosing spondylitis. Their target antigens are unknown. TCRdb re-called the 5' RACE reads with MiXCR, one entry per CDR3 protein. The sample comprises 800,000 to 900,000 distinct CDR3 sequences, roughly 10% of which are singletons, and 0.51% rests with the top ten. Study-wide points: Ankylosing spondylitis blood seemed to carry a telltale TCR beta motif made of under 10 highly homologous variants.

Sample: blood, either unsorted or a sorted T cell fraction (not recorded which). The receptors here all came from a male donor with ankylosing spondylitis.

This clonotype was observed a handful of times. This chain joins TRBV10-3 and TRBJ1-4; TRBD1 matches at 8 bases. Germline CDR1 is ENHRY and CDR2 is SYGVKD. The CDR3 has 14 amino acids. The junction had 5 bases not matched to a gene; V was cut back by 11 bases and J by 0 bases. CDR3 DNA: TGTGCCGCCAGGGGACAGGCAACTAATGAAAAACTGTTTTTT. Its translation: CAARGQATNEKLFF.

The gene calls are TRBV20-1 and TRBJ2-5; D call uncertain. The CDR3 sequence is 16 residues long. Germline loops: CDR1 DFQATT, CDR2 SNEGSKA (reference sequence). V was pared by 3 bases and J by 0 bases, with 17 bases between. The CDR3 here is CSARGPTAWYQETQYF. The CDR3 DNA reads as TGCAGTGCTAGGGGTCCAACGGCTTGGTACCAAGAGACCCAGTACTTC.

This clonotype appeared a few times. The gene calls are TRBV7-2 and TRBJ2-1; 8 positions agree with TRBD2. Germline V gene data show CDR1 as SGHTA and CDR2 as FQGNSA. There are 16 residues in the CDR3. Germline trimming cut 5 bases from V and 8 bases from J; bases unmatched to any gene: 14. DNA for the CDR3: TGTGCCAGCAGCCCCTGGGGTAGCGGGATGGCCCATGAGCAGTTCTTC. Encoded protein: CASSPWGSGMAHEQFF.

As concerns this clonotype: One base away lies a much larger clone, so this may be a sequencing read error. The CDR3 sequence is CASSLEPDYNEQFF. The CDR3 coding sequence is TGCGCCAGCAGCTTGGAGCCCGACTACAATGAGCAGTTCTTC. The chain links TRBV5-1 to TRBJ2-1; D gene uncertain. Germline CDR1 is SGHRS and CDR2 is YFSETQ. Trimming stripped 0 bases from V and 3 bases from J, with 7 bases between. This CDR3 is built from 14 residues.

V usage is TRBV4-1 and J usage is TRBJ2-4; D may be TRBD1 or TRBD2 (6 bases each). V was pared by 0 bases and J by 6 bases, with 18 bases between. Germline assignment: CDR1 MGHRA and CDR2 YSYEKL. The CDR3 totals 17 residues. This CDR3 reads CASSQDPFGGRGNIQYF. The CDR3 region has the DNA TGCGCCAGCAGCCAAGATCCTTTCGGGGGCCGGGGAAACATTCAGTACTTC.

This clonotype has a handful of counts. V gene TRBV7-6 combines with J gene TRBJ2-2; D unresolved. The germline V and J ends were trimmed by 5 bases and 7 bases, with 14 bases remaining between them. Germline V gene sequence: CDR1 SGHVS, CDR2 FNYEAQ. This CDR3 has 14 residues. CDR3: CASSARAGDGELFF. The CDR3, as DNA: TGTGCCAGCAGCGCTAGAGCCGGAGACGGGGAGCTGTTTTTT.

This chain connects TRBV29-1 to TRBJ2-1; 8 nucleotides agree with TRBD2. The germline V gene has CDR1 SQVTM and CDR2 ANQGSEA. V shed 4 bases and J 5 bases; nucleotides not matched to a gene: 7. The CDR3 has 14 amino acids. The chain's CDR3 is CSVGAGVRHNEQFF. The CDR3 region has the DNA TGCAGCGTTGGAGCGGGAGTAAGGCACAATGAGCAGTTCTTC.

This clonotype has only a few counts. This chain uses TRBV7-2 with TRBJ2-1; D possibly corresponds to TRBD1 (6 bases). This CDR3 comprises 14 residues. V lost 3 bases, J lost 4 bases, and 10 bases lay in between. Germline CDR1 SGHTA, CDR2 FQGNSA. For the CDR3, the DNA is TGTGCCAGCAGCTTTCGACAGGTTTACAATGAGCAGTTCTTC. Amino acid sequence: CASSFRQVYNEQFF. Filled out from reference TRBV7-2 and TRBJ2-1, the complete variable domain reads GAGVSQSPSNKVTEKGKDVELRCDPISGHTALYWYRQSLGQGLEFLIYFQGNSAPDKSGLPSDRFSAERTGGSVSTLTIQRTQQEDSAVYLCASSFRQVYNEQFFGPGTRLTVL.

This clonotype was counted a few times. The chain is built from TRBV25-1 and TRBJ1-2; no definite D call. CDR3 length: 12 amino acids. Trimming left V 1 base short and J 8 bases short, with 8 bases between. Per the germline V gene, CDR1 is MGHDK and CDR2 is SYGVNS. The chain's CDR3 is CASSESRWGYTF. CDR3 DNA: TGTGCCAGCAGTGAATCTCGCTGGGGCTACACCTTC.

V usage is TRBV4-3 and J usage is TRBJ2-2, with D unclear. CDR3 size: 16 residues. In germline, CDR1 is LGHNA, CDR2 YSLEER. Deletions cut 8 bases from V and 3 bases from J, with 19 bases between. CDR3 in amino acids: CASSLSVGSDTGELFF. The CDR3 DNA follows: TGCGCCAGCTCCCTCTCCGTAGGGTCGGACACCGGGGAGCTGTTTTTT.